One sample yielded the 18 T cell receptor beta chains listed below, sequenced in a study of shared clonotypes between healthy human individuals. TCRdb keeps only in-frame clones here, not all; method: immunoSEQ multiplex PCR. The sample has some 1,100,000 clones; 70% to 80% are singletons. What was sequenced was memory CD4+ T cells from PBMCs. The sample's subset: CD45RA-negative fraction. Receptors were obtained from a man between 18 and 29 years old in good health. Some clones in this sample may be carry-over from other donors' samples.

The chain recombines TRBV6-1 with TRBJ2-7; 14 bases map to TRBD2. With 3 bases clipped from V and 6 bases from J, the junction kept 7 bases outside the gene matches. Germline CDR1 reads MNHNS; CDR2 reads SASEGT. This CDR3 contains 16 residues. The chain's CDR3 is CASSDLGLAGASEQYF. Written as DNA, the CDR3 is TGTGCCAGCAGTGACTTGGGACTAGCGGGAGCTAGCGAGCAGTACTTC.

The rearrangement joins TRBV7-2 to TRBJ2-1; TRBD2 aligns across 11 bases. Germline CDR1 reads SGHTA; CDR2 reads FQGNSA. The CDR3 covers 15 residues. Losses at the gene ends were 5 bases for V and 10 bases for J; bases not matched to a gene: 10. The CDR3 spells CASSPRLAGRLEQFF. For the CDR3, the DNA is TGTGCCAGCAGCCCTCGACTAGCGGGGCGCCTAGAGCAGTTCTTC.

V is TRBV15 and J is TRBJ1-5, with unresolved D. Trimming took off 6 bases at V and 2 bases at J, with 14 bases between the two ends. The germline V gene has CDR1 LNHNV and CDR2 YYDKDF (reference sequence). The CDR3 is 15 amino acids. The DNA of the CDR3 is TGTGCCACCAGAAAGATGAAGGCAGGCAATCAGCCCCAGCATTTT. Its translation: CATRKMKAGNQPQHF.

J is TRBJ2-7 and V is TRBV28, with D uncertain. The CDR3 runs to 14 residues. Germline V gene sequence: CDR1 MDHEN, CDR2 SYDVKM. The V and J ends lost 7 bases and 3 bases respectively, with 16 bases between them. The CDR3 DNA reads TGTGCCAGCACCAAGGGCGGTTGGAGCTACGAGCAGTACTTC. It specifies CASTKGGWSYEQYF.

The chain employs TRBV5-1 and TRBJ2-7; D perhaps matches TRBD1 (6 bases). The germline gives CDR1 SGHRS, CDR2 YFSETQ. CDR3 length equals 14 residues. The V gene lost 0 bases and the J gene lost 3 bases, with 10 bases spanning the gap. The CDR3 nucleotides read TGCGCCAGCAGCTTGGCCGGCAGGGGCTACGAGCAGTACTTC. Translation gives CASSLAGRGYEQYF.

This chain uses TRBV7-2 with TRBJ2-7; 16 bases are shared with TRBD2. J lost 7 bases, V lost 5 bases, and 14 bases had no gene match. Per germline, CDR1 SGHTA and CDR2 FQGNSA. The CDR3 has 18 amino acids. The CDR3 DNA is TGTGCCAGCAGCATCAGGACAGGGGGACTAGCGGGAGGGCGGGAGCAGTACTTC. This sequence encodes CASSIRTGGLAGGREQYF.

Note on this clone: The limits of the CDR3 on the DNA are not certain, so only TCRdb's listed CDR3 is given. This chain links TRBV21-1 with TRBJ2-6; the table's D call, TRBD1, has no DNA check behind it. TRBV21-1 is a pseudogene. The CDR3 spans 21 amino acids, including both terminal residues. The CDR3: CASSKIWVGRGALSGANVLTF.

As regards this clone: The CDR3 end shows no conserved phenylalanine or tryptophan, and so a read error is likely. This rearrangement joins TRBV7-9 to TRBJ1-1; possible D gene TRBD1, 5 bases. CDR3 length: 12 residues. The germline gives CDR1 SEHNR, CDR2 FQNEAQ (reference sequence). The chain's CDR3 is CASSYPGTGAFL. The CDR3 nucleotides are TGTGCCAGCAGTTATCCGGGGACTGGAGCTTTCCTC.

V is TRBV7-3 and J is TRBJ2-6; 12 nucleotides align to TRBD1. V shed 0 bases, J shed 4 bases, and the junction held 7 bases outside the gene matches. The germline V gene has CDR1 SGHTA and CDR2 FQGTGA. The CDR3 extends over 19 amino acids. The CDR3 coding sequence is TGTGCCAGCAGCTTAACCAGGGGGACAGGGGGCACCGGGGCCAACGTCCTGACTTTC. It codes for CASSLTRGTGGTGANVLTF.

This rearrangement joins TRBV7-2 to TRBJ1-1; D is ambiguous. The V gene's germline CDR1 is SGHTA and CDR2 FQGNSA. Trimming shortened V by 3 bases and J by 1 base, and 9 bases separated the two germline ends. This CDR3 comprises 14 residues. Here the CDR3 reads CASSFYWGNTEAFF. CDR3 nucleotide sequence: TGTGCCAGCAGCTTTTATTGGGGGAACACTGAAGCTTTCTTT.

Worth noting for this clone: Other DNA sequences within the sample encode an identical CDR3. The chain couples TRBV5-1 to TRBJ1-5; 9 bases are a match to TRBD1. J was trimmed by 4 bases and V by 4 bases; bases with no gene match: 3. CDR3 length: 14 amino acids. Germline loops: CDR1 SGHRS, CDR2 YFSETQ. The CDR3 loop is CASSTGTGNQPQHF. The CDR3 DNA is TGCGCCAGCAGCACCGGGACAGGGAATCAGCCCCAGCATTTT.

To note about this clone: This same CDR3 is encoded by further DNA sequences in the sample. The chain has TRBV4-2 and TRBJ2-5; D gene ambiguous. Trimming removed 0 bases at V and 2 bases at J, with 7 bases between. The CDR3 has 14 residues. The germline V gene encodes CDR1 LGHNA and CDR2 YNFKEQ. The chain's CDR3 is CASSQDRVQETQYF. In DNA form, the CDR3 reads TGTGCCAGCAGCCAAGATCGGGTTCAAGAGACCCAGTACTTC.

This chain joins TRBV14 and TRBJ1-1; D is unclear. The CDR3 has 12 residues. Germline loops: CDR1 SGHDN, CDR2 FVKESK. The V gene lost 4 bases and the J gene lost 4 bases, with 7 bases spanning the gap. CDR3 in amino acids: CASSRDGTEAFF. In nucleotides, the CDR3 is TGTGCCAGCAGCCGCGACGGCACTGAAGCTTTCTTT.

V gene TRBV5-1 combines with J gene TRBJ2-3; 11 nucleotides line up with TRBD2. The CDR3 length is 16 residues. V shed 2 bases and J 1 base; nucleotides not matched to a gene: 3. In germline, CDR1 is SGHRS, CDR2 YFSETQ. Written as DNA, the CDR3 is TGCGCCAGCAGCTTCTCGGGACTAGCGGGCACAGATACGCAGTATTTT. This gives the protein CASSFSGLAGTDTQYF.

This clone was counted ten times or more. This same CDR3 is encoded by further DNA sequences in the sample. This chain joins TRBV9 and TRBJ1-4; tentatively, D is TRBD1 (5 bases). V shed 4 bases and J shed 0 bases, with 10 bases lying between them. The CDR3 sequence is 15 residues long. Germline assignment: CDR1 SGDLS and CDR2 YYNGEE. The CDR3: CASSRGGATNEKLFF. CDR3 coding DNA: TGTGCCAGCAGCCGGGGCGGGGCAACTAATGAAAAACTGTTTTTT. The whole variable domain, remainder taken from reference TRBV9 and TRBJ1-4, is DSGVTQTPKHLITATGQRVTLRCSPRSGDLSVYWYQQSLDQGLQFLIQYYNGEERAKGNILERFSAQQFPDLHSELNLSSLELGDSALYFCASSRGGATNEKLFFGSGTQLSVL.

This rearrangement joins TRBV6-5 to TRBJ2-3, with 12 bases that match TRBD2. J lost 5 bases, V lost 10 bases, and 7 bases had no gene match. Germline CDR1 MNHEY, CDR2 SVGAGI. The CDR3 runs to 14 residues. In DNA, the CDR3 is TGTGCCACCAGACTAGCGGGAGCGGGAGATACGCAGTATTTT. Translating gives CATRLAGAGDTQYF.

The chain has TRBV2 and TRBJ2-3; no reliable D call. The CDR3 sequence is 14 residues long. Deletions cut 7 bases from V and 4 bases from J, with 15 bases between. The germline CDR1 and CDR2 sequences are SNHLY and FYNNEI. CDR3 residues: CASTTVSVADTQYF. The CDR3, as DNA: TGTGCCAGCACCACGGTTTCTGTGGCAGATACGCAGTATTTT.

V is TRBV5-4 and J is TRBJ2-3; D uncertain. CDR1 and CDR2 from the germline V gene are SGHNT and YYREEE (reference sequence). The CDR3 consists of 14 residues. V shed 1 base and J shed 4 bases, with 10 bases lying between them. CDR3 sequence: CASSLIPLADTQYF. The CDR3 coding sequence is TGTGCCAGCAGCTTGATTCCTCTGGCAGATACGCAGTATTTT.